The 14 T cell receptor beta chains presented below share a single source sample, sequenced in a study of T cell changes during pregnancy in multiple sclerosis. Repertoires were generated with immunoSEQ multiplex PCR, while TCRdb's copy carries only in-frame clones and drops some. This sample has 35,000 to 45,000 clones, with approximately 91% found just once. Sequencing was performed on CD4+ T cells from peripheral blood mononuclear cells, taken after pregnancy. All receptors derive from a female donor in good health, enrolled as a control in a pregnancy study.

The chain is built from TRBV9 and TRBJ2-5; D uncertain. Germline CDR1 reads SGDLS; CDR2 reads YYNGEE. CDR3 size: 13 residues. Trimming cost V 1 base and J 4 bases, with 8 bases left between them. CDR3 protein: CASSVSYSETQYF. The CDR3 DNA reads TGTGCCAGCAGCGTATCGTACTCAGAGACCCAGTACTTC. The full variable domain, completed using reference TRBV9 and TRBJ2-5, is DSGVTQTPKHLITATGQRVTLRCSPRSGDLSVYWYQQSLDQGLQFLIQYYNGEERAKGNILERFSAQQFPDLHSELNLSSLELGDSALYFCASSVSYSETQYFGPGTRLLVL.

This chain connects TRBV6-1 to TRBJ2-1; 10 nucleotides line up with TRBD2. The germline V gene encodes CDR1 MNHNS and CDR2 SASEGT. The length of the CDR3 is 14 residues. The V gene end was trimmed by 6 bases and the J gene end by 3 bases; junction bases not matched to a gene: 2. The CDR3 spells CASRLAGFYNEQFF. CDR3 sequence (DNA): TGTGCCAGCAGACTAGCGGGATTCTACAATGAGCAGTTCTTC.

The chain combines TRBV10-3 with TRBJ1-1, with 9 bases identical to TRBD1. The CDR3 has 14 amino acids. Germline V gene data show CDR1 as ENHRY and CDR2 as SYGVKD. J lost 2 bases, V lost 7 bases, and 5 bases had no gene match. CDR3 coding DNA: TGTGCCATCACCGAGGACAGGGGAAACACTGAAGCTTTCTTT. Translating gives CAITEDRGNTEAFF.

The rearrangement joins TRBV6-1 to TRBJ2-3, with TRBD2 as a possible D gene (5 bases). This CDR3 contains 12 residues. CDR1 MNHNS and CDR2 SASEGT come from the germline V gene. V lost 5 bases and J lost 7, with 10 bases in between. The CDR3 DNA is TGTGCCAGCAGTCAAACGGGATATACGCAGTATTTT. The encoded protein is CASSQTGYTQYF.

The rearrangement joins TRBV30 to TRBJ2-2, with 9 bases identical to TRBD2. Trimming at V came to 3 bases and at J to 7 bases, leaving 9 bases not matched to a gene. CDR1 GTSNPN and CDR2 SVGIG come from the germline V gene (reference sequence). The CDR3 has 15 residues. The CDR3 loop is CAWSGAGGAGGELFF. CDR3 DNA sequence: TGTGCCTGGAGCGGGGCGGGAGGGGCGGGCGGGGAGCTGTTTTTT.

This chain links TRBV7-5 with TRBJ2-1; whether TRBD2, the table's D call, matches the DNA was not checked. TRBV7-5 is a known pseudogene. The CDR3 runs 17 residues. The CDR3 region is CARSLTPAVSSYNEQFF. CDR3 nucleotides: TGTGCCAGAAGCTTAACCCCAGCGGTTAGCTCCTACAATGAGCAGTTCTTC.

V and J are TRBV2 and TRBJ2-7; 8 bases match TRBD1. Per germline, CDR1 SNHLY and CDR2 FYNNEI. There are 14 residues in the CDR3. V lost 4 bases, J lost 4 bases, and 6 bases stayed unmatched. The chain's CDR3 is CASSGDRFTYEQYF. The CDR3 DNA follows: TGTGCCAGCAGTGGGGACAGGTTCACGTACGAGCAGTACTTC.

The chain joins TRBV19 to TRBJ1-3; the D gene is possibly TRBD1 (6 bases). Germline CDR1 is LNHDA and CDR2 is SQIVND (reference sequence). V was cut by 9 bases and J by 4 bases, with 13 bases left in between. This CDR3 region has 13 residues. CDR3 coding DNA: TGTGCCAGCGCACAGGGATACGGAAACACCATATATTTT. This gives the protein CASAQGYGNTIYF.

The chain's CDR3 is CSVEDRGTGANVLTF. CDR3 nucleotides: TGCAGCGTTGAGGACAGGGGCACTGGGGCCAACGTCCTGACTTTC. The chain combines TRBV29-1 with TRBJ2-6, with 9 bases fitting TRBD1. V lost 3 bases and J lost 2; bases outside the gene matches: 2. The CDR3 runs to 15 residues. CDR1 and CDR2 from the germline V gene are SQVTM and ANQGSEA. The full variable domain, its missing parts supplied by reference TRBV29-1 and TRBJ2-6, is SAVISQKPSRDICQRGTSLTIQCQVDSQVTMMFWYRQQPGQSLTLIATANQGSEATYESGFVIDKFPISRPNLTFSTLTVSNMSPEDSSIYLCSVEDRGTGANVLTFGAGSRLTVL.

This chain uses TRBV7-2 with TRBJ1-2; a weak D match, TRBD1 (5 bases). This CDR3 has 12 amino acids. In germline, CDR1 is SGHTA, CDR2 FQGNSA. The ends were cut back, 4 bases at V and 7 bases at J, with 10 bases in the middle. The CDR3, as DNA: TGTGCCAGCAGCTCCCGGGGGGTTGGCTACACCTTC. It is translated as CASSSRGVGYTF.

The V and J genes are TRBV5-6 and TRBJ1-6; no firm D call. Germline V gene sequence: CDR1 SGHDT, CDR2 YYEEEE. CDR3 length: 14 amino acids. Trimming left V 1 base short and J 14 bases short, with 16 bases between. CDR3 region: CASSLMGPSSALHF. CDR3 nucleotides: TGTGCCAGCAGCTTGATGGGCCCGAGTTCGGCCCTCCACTTT.

This chain connects TRBV5-6 to TRBJ1-4, with 8 bases fitting TRBD1. Germline V gives CDR1 SGHDT, CDR2 YYEEEE. V was pared by 2 bases and J by 7 bases, with 7 bases of the junction left unmatched. This CDR3 has 15 amino acids. The CDR3 sequence: CASSLGQGRVEKLFF. Written as DNA, the CDR3 is TGTGCCAGCAGCTTAGGACAGGGAAGGGTTGAAAAACTGTTTTTT.

The chain joins TRBV7-8 to TRBJ1-5, with 11 positions matching TRBD1. Germline assignment: CDR1 SGHVS and CDR2 FQNEAQ. The CDR3 runs 16 residues. V dropped 3 bases and J dropped 3; count of bases not matched to a gene: 4. CDR3 nucleotides: TGTGCCAGCAGCTTGAGGACAGGGGGCCTCAATCAGCCCCAGCATTTT. Its translation: CASSLRTGGLNQPQHF. Full variable domain (rest looked up from reference TRBV7-8 and TRBJ1-5): GAGVSQSPRYKVAKRGQDVALRCDPISGHVSLFWYQQALGQGPEFLTYFQNEAQLDKSGLPSDRFFAERPEGSVSTLKIQRTQQEDSAVYLCASSLRTGGLNQPQHFGDGTRLSIL.

J is TRBJ2-1 and V is TRBV5-4; perhaps TRBD1 as D (6 bases). Germline loops: CDR1 SGHNT, CDR2 YYREEE (reference sequence). Between the trimmed V and J ends, which lost 5 bases and 5 bases, there was a span of 11 bases. The CDR3 runs 13 residues. This chain's CDR3 is CASSKAGDNEQFF. As DNA, the CDR3 is TGTGCCAGCAGTAAGGCAGGGGACAATGAGCAGTTCTTC.